This TCR beta chain derives from a study of technical replicates of blood from a few donors (dated by TCRdb to between 2016 and 2019). This clone has only one observation. Its binding antigen is unknown. Per-base qualities were not stored, and no clone one base away is much larger. The method behind the library was the immunoSEQ multiplex PCR assay. The table comes from immuneACCESS by way of TCRdb, which keeps in-frame sequences with V and J called. Part of the clones is missing from these tables; in studies checked, under half for an unresolved V gene and the rest for unknown reasons. The sample table contains over 55,000 clones; only one count was recorded for almost 98% of them. Less than 0.25% of the sample belongs to the ten largest clones. Unmatched junction bases come to 0, with V trimmed by 8 bases and J by 0 bases. Measured from the cysteine to the phenylalanine, the CDR3 is 13 residues long. Just the 39-base CDR3 DNA is kept, in frame starting at base 1. CDR1 and CDR2 were assigned from the germline V gene (reference sequence) as MNHNY and SVGAGI.

Here the chain combines TRBV6-6 and TRBJ1-3, with 8 central nucleotides matching TRBD1. Sequenced material: T cells isolated from PBMCs. The sequence was obtained from a human donor in good health. The nucleotide sequence reads TGTGCCAGCGGACAGGGCTCTGGAAACACCATATATTTT. Its product reads: CASGQGSGNTIYF.